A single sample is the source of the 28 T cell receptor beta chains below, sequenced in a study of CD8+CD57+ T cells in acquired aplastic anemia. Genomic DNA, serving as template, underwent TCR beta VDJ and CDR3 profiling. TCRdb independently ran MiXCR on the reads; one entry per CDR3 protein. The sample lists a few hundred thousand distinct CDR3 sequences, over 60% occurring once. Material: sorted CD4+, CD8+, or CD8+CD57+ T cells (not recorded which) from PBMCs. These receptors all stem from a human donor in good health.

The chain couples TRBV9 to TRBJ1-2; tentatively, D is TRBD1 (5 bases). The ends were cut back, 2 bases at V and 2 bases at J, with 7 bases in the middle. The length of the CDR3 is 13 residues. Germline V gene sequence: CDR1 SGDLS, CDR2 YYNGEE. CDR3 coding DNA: TGTGCCAGCAGCGTTGGGACGAACTATGGCTACACCTTC. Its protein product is CASSVGTNYGYTF. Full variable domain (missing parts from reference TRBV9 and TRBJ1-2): DSGVTQTPKHLITATGQRVTLRCSPRSGDLSVYWYQQSLDQGLQFLIQYYNGEERAKGNILERFSAQQFPDLHSELNLSSLELGDSALYFCASSVGTNYGYTFGSGTRLTVV.

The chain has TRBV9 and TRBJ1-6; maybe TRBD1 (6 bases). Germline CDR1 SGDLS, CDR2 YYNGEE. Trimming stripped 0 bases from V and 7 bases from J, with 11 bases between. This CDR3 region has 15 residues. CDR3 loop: CASSVEGGMNSPLHF. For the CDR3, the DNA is TGTGCCAGCAGCGTAGAAGGGGGGATGAATTCACCCCTCCACTTT.

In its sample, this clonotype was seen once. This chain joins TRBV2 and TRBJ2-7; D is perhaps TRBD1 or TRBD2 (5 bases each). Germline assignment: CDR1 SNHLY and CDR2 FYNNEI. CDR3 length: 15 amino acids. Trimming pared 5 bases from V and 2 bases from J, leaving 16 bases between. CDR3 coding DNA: TGTGCCAGCAGTCAACAGATGGGGGTTACCTACGAGCAGTACTTC. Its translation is CASSQQMGVTYEQYF. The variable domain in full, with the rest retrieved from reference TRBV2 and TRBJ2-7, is EPEVTQTPSHQVTQMGQEVILRCVPISNHLYFYWYRQILGQKVEFLVSFYNNEISEKSEIFDDQFSVERPDGSNFTLKIRSTKLEDSAMYFCASSQQMGVTYEQYFGPGTRLTVT.

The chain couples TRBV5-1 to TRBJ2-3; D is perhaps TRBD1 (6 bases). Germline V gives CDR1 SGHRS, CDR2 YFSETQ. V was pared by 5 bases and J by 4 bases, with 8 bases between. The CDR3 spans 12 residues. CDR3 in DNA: TGCGCCAGCAGGGACAGCGCAGATACGCAGTATTTT. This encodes CASRDSADTQYF. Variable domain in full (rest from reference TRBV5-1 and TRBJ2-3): KAGVTQTPRYLIKTRGQQVTLSCSPISGHRSVSWYQQTPGQGLQFLFEYFSETQRNKGNFPGRFSGRQFSNSRSEMNVSTLELGDSALYLCASRDSADTQYFGPGTRLTVL.

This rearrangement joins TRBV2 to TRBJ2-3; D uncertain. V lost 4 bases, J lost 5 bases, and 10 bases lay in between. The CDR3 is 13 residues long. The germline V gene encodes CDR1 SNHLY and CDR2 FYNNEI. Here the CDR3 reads CASSGYWGDTQYF. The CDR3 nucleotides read TGTGCCAGCAGTGGCTATTGGGGAGATACGCAGTATTTT.

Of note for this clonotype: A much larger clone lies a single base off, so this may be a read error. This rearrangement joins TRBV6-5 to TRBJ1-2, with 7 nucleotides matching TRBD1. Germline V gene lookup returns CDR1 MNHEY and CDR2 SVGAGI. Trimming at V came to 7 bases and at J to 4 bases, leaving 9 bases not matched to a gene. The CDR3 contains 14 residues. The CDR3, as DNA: TGTGCCAGCATCGGACAGGTGTTAGGCTATGGCTACACCTTC. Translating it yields CASIGQVLGYGYTF.

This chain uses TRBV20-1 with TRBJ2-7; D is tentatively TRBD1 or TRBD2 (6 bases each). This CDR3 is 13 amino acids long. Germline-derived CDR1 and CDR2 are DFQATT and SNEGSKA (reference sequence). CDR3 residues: CSLNGGPGVEQYF. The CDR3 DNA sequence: TGCAGCCTCAACGGGGGCCCGGGGGTCGAGCAGTACTTC.

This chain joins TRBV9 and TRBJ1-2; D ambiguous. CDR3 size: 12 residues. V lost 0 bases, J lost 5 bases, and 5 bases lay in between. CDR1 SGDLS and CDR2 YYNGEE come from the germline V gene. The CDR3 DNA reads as TGTGCCAGCAGCGTAGTCGGATATGGCTACACCTTC. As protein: CASSVVGYGYTF.

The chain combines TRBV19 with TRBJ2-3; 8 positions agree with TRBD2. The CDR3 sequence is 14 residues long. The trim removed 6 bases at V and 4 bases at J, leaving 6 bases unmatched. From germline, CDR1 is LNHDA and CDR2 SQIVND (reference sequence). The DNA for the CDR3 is TGTGCCAGTAGACAGACGGGGGGGCCAGATACGCAGTATTTT. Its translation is CASRQTGGPDTQYF. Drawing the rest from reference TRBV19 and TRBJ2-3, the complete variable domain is DGGITQSPKYLFRKEGQNVTLSCEQNLNHDAMYWYRQDPGQGLRLIYYSQIVNDFQKGDIAEGYSVSREKKESFPLTVTSAQKNPTAFYLCASRQTGGPDTQYFGPGTRLTVL.

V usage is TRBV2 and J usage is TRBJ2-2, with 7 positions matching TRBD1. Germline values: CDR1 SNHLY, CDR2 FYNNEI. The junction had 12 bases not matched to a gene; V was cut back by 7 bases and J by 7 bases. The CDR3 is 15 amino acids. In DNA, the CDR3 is TGTGCCAGCAACCCTTTGACAGGGCTAGGCGGGGAGCTGTTTTTT. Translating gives CASNPLTGLGGELFF.

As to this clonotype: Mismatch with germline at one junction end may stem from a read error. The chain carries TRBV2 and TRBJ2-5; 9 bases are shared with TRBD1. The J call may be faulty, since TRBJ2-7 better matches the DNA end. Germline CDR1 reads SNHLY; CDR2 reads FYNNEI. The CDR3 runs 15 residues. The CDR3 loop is CASSQKGTGSDEQYF. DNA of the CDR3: TGCGCCAGCAGCCAAAAGGGGACAGGGTCAGACGAGCAGTACTTC.

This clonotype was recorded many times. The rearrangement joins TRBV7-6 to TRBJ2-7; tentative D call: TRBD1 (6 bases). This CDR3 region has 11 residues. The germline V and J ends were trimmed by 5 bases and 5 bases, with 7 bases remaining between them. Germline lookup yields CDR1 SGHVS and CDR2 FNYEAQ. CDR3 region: CASSNRDEQYF. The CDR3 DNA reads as TGTGCCAGCAGCAACAGGGACGAGCAGTACTTC.

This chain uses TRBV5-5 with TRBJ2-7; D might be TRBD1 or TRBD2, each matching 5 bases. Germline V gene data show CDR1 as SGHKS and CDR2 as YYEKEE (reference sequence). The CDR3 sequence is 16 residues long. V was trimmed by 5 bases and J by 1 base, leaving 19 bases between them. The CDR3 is CASSGISGTTSYEQYF. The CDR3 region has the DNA TGTGCCAGCAGTGGAATCTCCGGGACGACGTCCTACGAGCAGTACTTC.

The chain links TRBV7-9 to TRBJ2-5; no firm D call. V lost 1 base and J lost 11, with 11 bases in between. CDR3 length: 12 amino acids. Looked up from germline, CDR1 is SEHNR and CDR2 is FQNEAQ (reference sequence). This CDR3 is CASSLGADLQYF. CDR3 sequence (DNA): TGTGCCAGCAGCTTAGGGGCAGATCTTCAGTACTTC.

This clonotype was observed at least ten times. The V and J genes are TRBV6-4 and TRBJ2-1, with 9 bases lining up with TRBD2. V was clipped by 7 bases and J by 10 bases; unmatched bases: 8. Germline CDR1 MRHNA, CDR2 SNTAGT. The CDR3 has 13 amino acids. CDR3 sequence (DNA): TGTGCCAGCACCCACCGGGCGGGGGGGGAGCAGTTCTTC. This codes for CASTHRAGGEQFF.

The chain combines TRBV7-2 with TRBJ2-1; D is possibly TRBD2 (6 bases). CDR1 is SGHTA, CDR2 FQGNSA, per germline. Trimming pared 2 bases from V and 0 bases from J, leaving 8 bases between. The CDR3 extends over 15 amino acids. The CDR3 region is CASSLWRVSYNEQFF. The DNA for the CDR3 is TGTGCCAGCAGCTTATGGAGGGTCTCCTACAATGAGCAGTTCTTC.

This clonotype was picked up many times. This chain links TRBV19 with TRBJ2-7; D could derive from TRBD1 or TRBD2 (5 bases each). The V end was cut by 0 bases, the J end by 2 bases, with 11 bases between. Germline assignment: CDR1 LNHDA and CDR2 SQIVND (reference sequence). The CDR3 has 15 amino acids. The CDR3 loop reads CASSIDLGTPYEQYF. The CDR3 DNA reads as TGTGCCAGTAGTATAGATCTGGGGACCCCCTACGAGCAGTACTTC.

CDR3 protein: CASSYGGSGANVLTF. The CDR3 bases are TGTGCCAGCAGTTACGGGGGGTCCGGGGCCAACGTCCTGACTTTC. The rearrangement uses TRBV6-6 and TRBJ2-6; TRBD2 is a possible D gene (6 bases). The germline V gene encodes CDR1 MNHNY and CDR2 SVGAGI (reference sequence). V was clipped by 2 bases and J by 4 bases, with 9 bases between them. The CDR3 loop spans 15 amino acids.

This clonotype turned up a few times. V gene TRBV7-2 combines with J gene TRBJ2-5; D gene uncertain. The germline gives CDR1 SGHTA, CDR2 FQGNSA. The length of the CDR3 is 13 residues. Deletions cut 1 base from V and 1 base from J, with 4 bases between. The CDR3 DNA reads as TGTGCCAGCAGCTTAGAAATCCAAGAGACCCAGTACTTC. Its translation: CASSLEIQETQYF.

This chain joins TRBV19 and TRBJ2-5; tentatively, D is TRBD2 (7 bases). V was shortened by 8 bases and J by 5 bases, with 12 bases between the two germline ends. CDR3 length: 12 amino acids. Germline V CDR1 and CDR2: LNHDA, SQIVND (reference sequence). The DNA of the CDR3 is TGTGCCAGTTCCGAGGGGGGGGAGACCCAGTACTTC. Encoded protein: CASSEGGETQYF.

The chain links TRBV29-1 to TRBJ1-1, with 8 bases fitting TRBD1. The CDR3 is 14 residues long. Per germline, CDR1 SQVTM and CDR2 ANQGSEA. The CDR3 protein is CSARVIGQGREAFF. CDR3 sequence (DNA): TGCAGTGCTAGAGTTATTGGACAGGGAAGGGAAGCTTTCTTT. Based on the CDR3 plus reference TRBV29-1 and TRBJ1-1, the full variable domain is SAVISQKPSRDICQRGTSLTIQCQVDSQVTMMFWYRQQPGQSLTLIATANQGSEATYESGFVIDKFPISRPNLTFSTLTVSNMSPEDSSIYLCSARVIGQGREAFFGQGTRLTVV.

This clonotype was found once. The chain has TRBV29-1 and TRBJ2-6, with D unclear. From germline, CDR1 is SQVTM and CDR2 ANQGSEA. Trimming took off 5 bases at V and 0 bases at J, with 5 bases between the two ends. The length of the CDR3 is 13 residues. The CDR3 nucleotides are TGCAGCGTTCCCAGCTCTGGGGCCAACGTCCTGACTTTC. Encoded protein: CSVPSSGANVLTF.

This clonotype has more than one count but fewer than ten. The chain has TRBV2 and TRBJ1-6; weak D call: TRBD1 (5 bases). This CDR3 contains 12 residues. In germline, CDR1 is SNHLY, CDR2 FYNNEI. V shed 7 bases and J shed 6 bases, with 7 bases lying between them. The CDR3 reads CASTGSNSPLHF. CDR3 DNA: TGTGCCAGCACAGGGTCTAATTCACCCCTCCACTTT.

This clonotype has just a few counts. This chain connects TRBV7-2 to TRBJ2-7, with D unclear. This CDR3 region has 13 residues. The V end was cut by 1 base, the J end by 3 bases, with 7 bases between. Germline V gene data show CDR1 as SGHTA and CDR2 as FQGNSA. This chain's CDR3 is CASSLGAVYEQYF. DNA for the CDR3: TGTGCCAGCAGCTTAGGGGCAGTCTACGAGCAGTACTTC.

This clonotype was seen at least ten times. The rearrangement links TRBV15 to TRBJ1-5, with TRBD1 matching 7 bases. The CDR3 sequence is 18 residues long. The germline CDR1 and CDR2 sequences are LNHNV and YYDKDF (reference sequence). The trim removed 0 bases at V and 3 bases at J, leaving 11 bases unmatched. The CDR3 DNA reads TGTGCCACCAGCAGAGACCTTGGACAGGCGAGACTCAATCAGCCCCAGCATTTT. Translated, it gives CATSRDLGQARLNQPQHF.

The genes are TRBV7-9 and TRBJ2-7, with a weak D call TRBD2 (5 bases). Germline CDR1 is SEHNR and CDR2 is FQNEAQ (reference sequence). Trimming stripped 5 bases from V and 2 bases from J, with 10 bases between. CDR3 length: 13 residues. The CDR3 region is CASSQRTTYEQYF. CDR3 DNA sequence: TGTGCCAGCAGCCAGCGGACGACCTACGAGCAGTACTTC.

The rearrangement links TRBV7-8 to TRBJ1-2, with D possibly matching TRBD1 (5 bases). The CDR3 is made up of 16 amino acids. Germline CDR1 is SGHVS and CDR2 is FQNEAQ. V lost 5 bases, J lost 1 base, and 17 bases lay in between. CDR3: CASSLGPLGGNYGYTF. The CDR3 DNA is TGTGCCAGCAGCCTTGGACCCCTTGGGGGTAACTATGGCTACACCTTC.

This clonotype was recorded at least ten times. For the CDR3, the DNA is TGCAGTGCTAGGTCCGGCTACGAGCAGTACTTC. It is translated as CSARSGYEQYF. The rearrangement links TRBV20-1 to TRBJ2-7; D gene uncertain. The CDR3 runs 11 residues. Trimming shortened V by 3 bases and J by 3 bases, and 6 bases separated the two germline ends. From germline, CDR1 is DFQATT and CDR2 SNEGSKA (reference sequence).